These T cell receptor beta chains were read from a single sample in a study of T-cell memory formation after mild COVID-19. MiXCR was run by TCRdb on the 5' RACE reads, yielding one entry per CDR3 protein. The sample lists 550,000 to 600,000 distinct CDR3 sequences; around 16% were seen once. The sequencing input was PBMCs or a T cell subset sorted from them (not recorded which). Receptors originate from an adult woman who had mild COVID-19 (a few samples of this study predate the infection). Cell type and time point are not known. CDR3s include the opening cysteine and the closing phenylalanine or tryptophan. A D gene is named only where the DNA matches it firmly. A clone size is listed for some rows: how often the clone was seen (once, few, many), or a class if it is expanded.

size	V	D	J	DNA	CDR3
.	TRBV27	TRBD2	TRBJ2-1	TGTGCCAGCAGTTCGGGACTAAGAATCTTCAATGAGCAGTTCTTC	CASSSGLRIFNEQFF
.	TRBV12-3/TRBV12-4	.	TRBJ1-5	TGTGCCAGCAGTTTAGCCCGAAAAAGGGGTATTGCAGGCAATCAGCCCCAGCATTTT	CASSLARKRGIAGNQPQHF
.	TRBV12-3/TRBV12-4	TRBD1	TRBJ2-6	TGTGCCAGCATTAACAGGGGGGCCCAATCTGGGGCCAACGTCCTGACTTTC	CASINRGAQSGANVLTF
many	TRBV9	.	TRBJ2-7	TGTGCCAGCAGCGTAGTTGGCAGCTCCTACGAGCAGTACTTC	CASSVVGSSYEQYF
once	TRBV11-3	TRBD1	TRBJ2-7	TGTGCCAGCAGCAACCGGGACAGGGTCCACGAGCAGTACTTC	CASSNRDRVHEQYF
few	TRBV12-3/TRBV12-4	.	TRBJ1-6	TGTGCCAGCAGTTTGCCCTCATCACCCCTCCACTTT	CASSLPSSPLHF
.	TRBV7-8	.	TRBJ2-5	TGTGCCAGCAGCTTAGGTTGGGCGGGCCAAGAGACCCAGTACTTC	CASSLGWAGQETQYF
.	TRBV7-9	TRBD1	TRBJ1-1	TGTGCCAGCAGCTTACTAACAGGGGGTTTGACTGAAGCTTTCTTT	CASSLLTGGLTEAFF
few	TRBV24-1	TRBD1	TRBJ2-3	TGTGCCACCAGTGATTTGGCAGGGGGCGCAGGTACAGATACGCAGTATTTT	CATSDLAGGAGTDTQYF
.	TRBV9	.	TRBJ2-4	TGTGCCAGCAGCGTAGAACTAGGCTCCGGCATTCAGTACTTC	CASSVELGSGIQYF
few	TRBV7-2	TRBD2	TRBJ2-1	TGTGCCAGCAGCCTCGCAGGTTTAGCGGGAGGGCTGAGTGAGCAGTTCTTC	CASSLAGLAGGLSEQFF
few	TRBV18	.	TRBJ2-5	TGTGCCAGCTCACCACGGAAAGGGTTCCAAGAGACCCAGTACTTC	CASSPRKGFQETQYF
.	TRBV18	.	TRBJ1-1	TGTGCCAGCTCCTCGGGAGCCTGGAACACTGAAGCTTTCTTT	CASSSGAWNTEAFF
.	TRBV27	.	TRBJ2-7	TGTGCCAGCAGCGGACGGGACAACTCCTACGAGCAGTACTTC	CASSGRDNSYEQYF
.	TRBV7-2	.	TRBJ2-7	TGTGCCAGCAGCAGTAGCGGAACCTACGAGCAGTACTTC	CASSSSGTYEQYF
.	TRBV10-3	TRBD2	TRBJ2-1	TGTGCCATCAGTGAGCCGATGGCGGGAGATAGTGATGAGCAGTTCTTC	CAISEPMAGDSDEQFF
.	TRBV12-3/TRBV12-4	.	TRBJ2-1	TGTGCCAGCAGTCAAGGGGGGCAGGCGTTCTTC	CASSQGGQAFF
.	TRBV9	.	TRBJ1-1	TGTGCCAGCAGCGTCGGAGACCGGGACATAAACACTGAAGCTTTCTTT	CASSVGDRDINTEAFF
few	TRBV2	.	TRBJ2-5	TGTGCCAGCAGTGAAGCTGGGGAAGAGACCCAGTACTTC	CASSEAGEETQYF
.	TRBV12-3/TRBV12-4	TRBD1	TRBJ2-2	TGTGCCAGCAGTTTCGGCCCCGTACAGACAGGGGTCCTCTTCACCGGGGAGCTGTTTTTT	CASSFGPVQTGVLFTGELFF
.	TRBV5-5	TRBD1	TRBJ2-3	TGTGCCAGCAGAATGGGACAGGGAGGGGGGCGGACAGATACGCAGTATTTT	CASRMGQGGGRTDTQYF
few	TRBV7-9	.	TRBJ2-2	TGTGCCAGCAGTTACCGAGGAGAGAACACCGGGGAGCTGTTTTTT	CASSYRGENTGELFF
few	TRBV18	TRBD1	TRBJ2-7	TGTGCCAGCTCACCGCGGCAGGGGGCGGGTGAGCAGTACTTC	CASSPRQGAGEQYF
many	TRBV7-9	TRBD1	TRBJ2-7	TGTGCCGAGGACAGGGACTACGAGCAGTACTTC	CAEDRDYEQYF
.	TRBV7-9	.	TRBJ1-1	TGTGCCAGCAGCGAAGCATCCCATGGGCGTAGGACTGAAGCTTTCTTT	CASSEASHGRRTEAFF
few	TRBV12-3/TRBV12-4	.	TRBJ2-1	TGTGCCACTCAAGGGGCTCTGGCTGACAATGAGCAGTTCTTC	CATQGALADNEQFF
.	TRBV29-1	.	TRBJ1-1	TGCAGCGTCGTAAGAAGAGCTTTCTTT	CSVVRRAFF
few	TRBV7-2	TRBD1	TRBJ2-7	TGTGCCAGCAGCTACGGGACAGGGGGCGCGGGAGAGCAGTACTTC	CASSYGTGGAGEQYF
many	TRBV12-3/TRBV12-4	TRBD1	TRBJ1-2	TGTGCCAGCAGTTTTGGACAGGGAGGCTACACCTTC	CASSFGQGGYTF
.	TRBV30	.	TRBJ1-1	TGTGCCTGGAGTGTACTGGGCAGGGGTACTGAAGCTTTCTTT	CAWSVLGRGTEAFF
few	TRBV5-6	TRBD1	TRBJ1-2	TGTGCCAGCAGCTCCGTGGGGACAGGCTATGGCTACACCTTC	CASSSVGTGYGYTF
few	TRBV7-2	.	TRBJ2-1	TGTGCCAGCAGCTTAAGGGGGGACTGTGCTACATGTGAGCAGTTCTTC	CASSLRGDCATCEQFF